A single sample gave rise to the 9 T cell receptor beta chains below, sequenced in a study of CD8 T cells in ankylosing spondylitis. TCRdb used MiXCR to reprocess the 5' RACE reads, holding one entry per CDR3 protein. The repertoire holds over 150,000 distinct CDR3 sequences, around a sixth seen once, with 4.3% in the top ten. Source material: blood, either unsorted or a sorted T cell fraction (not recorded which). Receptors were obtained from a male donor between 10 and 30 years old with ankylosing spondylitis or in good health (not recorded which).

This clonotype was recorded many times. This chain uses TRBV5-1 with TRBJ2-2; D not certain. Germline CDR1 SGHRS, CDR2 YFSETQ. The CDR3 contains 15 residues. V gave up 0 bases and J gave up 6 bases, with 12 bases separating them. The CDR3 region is CASSLDPRGAGELFF. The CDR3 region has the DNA TGCGCCAGCAGCTTGGACCCCCGCGGAGCCGGGGAGCTGTTTTTT.

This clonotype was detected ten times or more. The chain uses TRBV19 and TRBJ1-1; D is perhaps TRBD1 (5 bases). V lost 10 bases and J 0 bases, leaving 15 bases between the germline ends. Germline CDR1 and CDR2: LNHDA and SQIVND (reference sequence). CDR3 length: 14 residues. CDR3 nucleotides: TGTGCCACATATAGGGACCGTATGAACACTGAAGCTTTCTTT. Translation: CATYRDRMNTEAFF.

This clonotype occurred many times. The CDR3 DNA sequence: TGTGCCAGCAGCCAACGGACAGCCCCCACAGATACGCAGTATTTT. It yields the protein CASSQRTAPTDTQYF. The chain couples TRBV4-2 to TRBJ2-3, with D perhaps matching TRBD1 (6 bases). Germline V lookup: CDR1 LGHNA, CDR2 YNFKEQ. V gave up 2 bases and J gave up 2 bases, with 11 bases separating them. CDR3 length equals 15 residues.

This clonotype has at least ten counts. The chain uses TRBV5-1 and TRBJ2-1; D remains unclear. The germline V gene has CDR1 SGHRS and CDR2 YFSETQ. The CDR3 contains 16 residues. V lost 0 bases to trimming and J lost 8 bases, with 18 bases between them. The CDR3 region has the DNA TGCGCCAGCAGCTTGGGGCGGCTTACCTTCGGGCATGAGCAGTTCTTC. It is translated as CASSLGRLTFGHEQFF.

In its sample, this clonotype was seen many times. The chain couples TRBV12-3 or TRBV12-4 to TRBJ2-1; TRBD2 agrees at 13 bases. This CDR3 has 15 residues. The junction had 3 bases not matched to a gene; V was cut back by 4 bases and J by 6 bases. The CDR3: CASSSGLAGSNEQFF. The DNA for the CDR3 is TGTGCCAGCAGTTCGGGACTAGCGGGAAGCAATGAGCAGTTCTTC.

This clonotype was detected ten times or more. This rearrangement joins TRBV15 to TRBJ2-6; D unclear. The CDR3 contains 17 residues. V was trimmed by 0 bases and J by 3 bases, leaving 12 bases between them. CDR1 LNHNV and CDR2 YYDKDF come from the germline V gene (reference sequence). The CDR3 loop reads CATSRDASEVGANVLTF. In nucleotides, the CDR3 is TGTGCCACCAGCAGAGATGCTAGTGAGGTTGGGGCCAACGTCCTGACTTTC.

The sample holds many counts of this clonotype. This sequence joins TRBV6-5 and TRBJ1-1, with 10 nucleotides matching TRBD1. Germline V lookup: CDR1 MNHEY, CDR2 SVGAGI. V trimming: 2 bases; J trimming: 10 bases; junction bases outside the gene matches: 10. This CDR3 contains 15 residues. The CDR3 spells CASSYPGQGLKGAFF. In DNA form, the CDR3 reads TGTGCCAGCAGTTACCCGGGACAGGGGCTCAAAGGAGCTTTCTTT.

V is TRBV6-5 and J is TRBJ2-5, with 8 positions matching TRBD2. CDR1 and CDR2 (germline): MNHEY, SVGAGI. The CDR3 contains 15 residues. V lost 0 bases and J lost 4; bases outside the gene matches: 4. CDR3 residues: CASSYSFGGVETQYF. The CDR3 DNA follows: TGTGCCAGCAGTTACTCGTTCGGGGGGGTAGAGACCCAGTACTTC.

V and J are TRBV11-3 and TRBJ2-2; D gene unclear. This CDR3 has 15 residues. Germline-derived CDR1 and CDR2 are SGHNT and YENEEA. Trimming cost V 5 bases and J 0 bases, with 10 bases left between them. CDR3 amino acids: CASSLTLSNTGELFF. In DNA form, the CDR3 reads TGTGCCAGCAGCCTGACGCTATCGAACACCGGGGAGCTGTTTTTT.